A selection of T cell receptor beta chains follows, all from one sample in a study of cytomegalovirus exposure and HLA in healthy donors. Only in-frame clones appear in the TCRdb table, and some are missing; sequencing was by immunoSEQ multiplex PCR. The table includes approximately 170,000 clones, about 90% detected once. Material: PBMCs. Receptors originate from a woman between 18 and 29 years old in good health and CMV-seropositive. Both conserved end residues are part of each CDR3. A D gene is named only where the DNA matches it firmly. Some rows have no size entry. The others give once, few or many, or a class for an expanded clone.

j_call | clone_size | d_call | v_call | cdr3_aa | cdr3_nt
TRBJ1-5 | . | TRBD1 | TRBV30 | CAWRGQGAHQPQHF | TGTGCCTGGAGGGGGCAGGGGGCACATCAGCCCCAGCATTTT
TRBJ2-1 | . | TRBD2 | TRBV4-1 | CASSAQASGGYNEQFF | TGCGCCAGCAGCGCTCAGGCCAGCGGGGGGTACAATGAGCAGTTCTTC
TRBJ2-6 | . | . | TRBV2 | CASSPSSGANVLTF | TGTGCCAGCAGCCCTTCCTCTGGGGCCAACGTCCTGACTTTC
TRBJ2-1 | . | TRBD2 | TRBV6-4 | CASSEGWDYSYNEQFF | TGTGCCAGCAGTGAAGGATGGGACTATTCCTACAATGAGCAGTTCTTC
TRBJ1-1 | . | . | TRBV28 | CASGRQRKDSAFF | TGTGCCAGCGGACGACAGAGGAAAGATTCGGCTTTCTTT
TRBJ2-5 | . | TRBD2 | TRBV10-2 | CASSEFAGLAGGTQYF | TGCGCCAGCAGTGAGTTCGCGGGACTAGCGGGGGGGACCCAGTACTTC
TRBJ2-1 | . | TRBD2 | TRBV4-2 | CASSDGTSDYNEQFF | TGTGCCAGCAGCGACGGGACTAGCGATTACAATGAGCAGTTCTTC
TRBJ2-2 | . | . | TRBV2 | CASSVKNTGELFF | TGTGCCAGCAGTGTTAAGAACACCGGGGAGCTGTTTTTT
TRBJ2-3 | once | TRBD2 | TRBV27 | CASSRRPGLAGGHPADTQYF | TGTGCCAGCAGTAGACGACCCGGACTAGCGGGGGGGCATCCGGCAGATACGCAGTATTTT
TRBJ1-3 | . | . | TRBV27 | CASSADRGSGNTIYF | TGTGCCAGCAGCGCCGATAGGGGGTCTGGAAACACCATATATTTT
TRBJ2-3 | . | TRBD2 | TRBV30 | CAWSVLRGGTDTQYF | TGTGCCTGGAGTGTACTGCGGGGGGGGACAGATACGCAGTATTTT
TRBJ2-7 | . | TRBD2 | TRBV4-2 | CASSMGLAGAPEQYF | TGTGCCAGCAGCATGGGACTAGCGGGAGCGCCCGAGCAGTACTTC
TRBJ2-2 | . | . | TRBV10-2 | CASSLERPTTGELFF | TGCGCCAGCAGCCTGGAGCGACCTACTACCGGGGAGCTGTTTTTT
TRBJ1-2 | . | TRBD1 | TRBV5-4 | CASSYGTGNYGYTF | TGTGCCAGCAGCTACGGGACAGGGAACTATGGCTACACCTTC
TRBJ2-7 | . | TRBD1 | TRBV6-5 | CATRQGAGEQYF | TGTGCCACTAGACAGGGGGCAGGTGAGCAGTACTTC
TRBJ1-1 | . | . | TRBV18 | CASSPRWTAQKAEAFF | TGTGCCAGCTCACCGAGGTGGACAGCCCAAAAGGCTGAAGCTTTCTTT
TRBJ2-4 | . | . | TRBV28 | CASSSRANIQYF | TGTGCCAGCAGTTCCAGGGCTAACATTCAGTACTTC
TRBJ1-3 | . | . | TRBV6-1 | CASSEGGGGIYF | TGTGCCAGCAGCGAGGGTGGGGGCGGCATATATTTT
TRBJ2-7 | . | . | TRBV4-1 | CASSQVIGRKPYEQYF | TGCGCCAGCAGCCAAGTAATCGGCAGGAAGCCCTACGAGCAGTACTTC
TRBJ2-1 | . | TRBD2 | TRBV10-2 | CASAGLAGVNEQFF | TGCGCCAGCGCCGGACTAGCGGGGGTGAATGAGCAGTTCTTC
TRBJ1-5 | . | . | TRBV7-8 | CASSLARGPQHF | TGTGCCAGCAGCTTAGCCCGGGGGCCCCAGCATTTT
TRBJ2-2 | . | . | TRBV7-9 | CASSRITANTGELFF | TGTGCCAGCAGCCGGATTACAGCGAACACCGGGGAGCTGTTTTTT
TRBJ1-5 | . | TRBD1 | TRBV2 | CASTGDSHSNQPQHF | TGTGCCAGCACAGGGGACAGCCATAGCAATCAGCCCCAGCATTTT
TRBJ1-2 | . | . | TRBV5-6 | CASSRKDGGSYGYTF | TGTGCCAGCAGCAGGAAGGACGGAGGATCATATGGCTACACCTTC
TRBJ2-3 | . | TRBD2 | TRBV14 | CASSQGNSGRAWPDTQYF | TGTGCCAGCAGCCAAGGTAATAGCGGGAGGGCTTGGCCAGATACGCAGTATTTT
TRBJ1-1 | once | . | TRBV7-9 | CASSEVRGGSTEAFF | TGTGCCAGCAGTGAGGTACGGGGTGGGTCCACTGAAGCTTTCTTT
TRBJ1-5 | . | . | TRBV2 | CASSDVSLGQPQHF | TGTGCCAGCAGTGATGTTTCACTTGGTCAGCCCCAGCATTTT
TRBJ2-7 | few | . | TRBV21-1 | CASSLSYEQYF | TGTGCCAGCAGCCTGTCCTACGAGCAGTACTTC
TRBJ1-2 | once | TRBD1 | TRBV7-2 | CASSRQDRVGYGYTF | TGTGCCAGCAGCCGCCAGGACAGGGTGGGATATGGCTACACCTTC
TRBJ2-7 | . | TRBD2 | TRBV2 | CASSDGTSGRILPYEQYF | TGTGCCAGCAGTGATGGGACTAGCGGGAGAATCCTTCCCTACGAGCAGTACTTC
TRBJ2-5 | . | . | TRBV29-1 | CSVEDKAGTPQETQYF | TGCAGCGTTGAAGATAAGGCGGGGACCCCCCAAGAGACCCAGTACTTC
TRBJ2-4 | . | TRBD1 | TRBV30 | CACAPDREHIQYF | TGTGCCTGCGCCCCTGACAGGGAACACATTCAGTACTTC
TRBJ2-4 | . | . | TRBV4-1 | CASSQESTIVAKNIQYF | TGCGCCAGCAGCCAAGAATCAACTATTGTAGCCAAAAACATTCAGTACTTC
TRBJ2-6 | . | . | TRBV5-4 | CASSPRGVTGANVLTF | TGTGCCAGCAGCCCCAGGGGGGTGACCGGGGCCAACGTCCTGACTTTC
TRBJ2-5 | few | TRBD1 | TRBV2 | CASSLTGVGQETQYF | TGTGCCAGCAGTTTGACAGGGGTCGGCCAAGAGACCCAGTACTTC
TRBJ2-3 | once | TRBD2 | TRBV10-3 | CAIRSGGAGTDTQYF | TGTGCCATCAGGAGCGGGGGGGCCGGAACAGATACGCAGTATTTT
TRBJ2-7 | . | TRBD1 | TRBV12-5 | CASGLGTGVSYEQYF | TGTGCTAGTGGTTTGGGGACAGGGGTGTCCTACGAGCAGTACTTC
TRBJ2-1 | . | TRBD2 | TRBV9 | CASSARGGGVDEQFF | TGTGCCAGCAGTGCGCGGGGGGGCGGTGTGGATGAGCAGTTCTTC
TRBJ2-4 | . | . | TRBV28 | CASSLWKGQGLIQYF | TGTGCCAGCAGTTTGTGGAAGGGCCAAGGACTCATTCAGTACTTC
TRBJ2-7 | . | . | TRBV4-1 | CASSLSQAYEQYF | TGCGCCAGCAGCCTGTCACAGGCTTACGAGCAGTACTTC
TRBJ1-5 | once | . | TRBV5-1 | CASSMDGMSNQPQHF | TGCGCCAGCAGCATGGACGGTATGAGCAATCAGCCCCAGCATTTT
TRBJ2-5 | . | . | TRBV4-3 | CASSQDFGEETQYF | TGCGCCAGCAGCCAAGATTTCGGGGAAGAGACCCAGTACTTC
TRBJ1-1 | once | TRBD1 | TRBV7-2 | CASSVKGAPEAFF | TGTGCCAGCAGCGTAAAGGGGGCACCTGAAGCTTTCTTT
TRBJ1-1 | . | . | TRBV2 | CASSEGQGITEAFF | TGTGCCAGCAGTGAGGGACAAGGGATTACTGAAGCTTTCTTT
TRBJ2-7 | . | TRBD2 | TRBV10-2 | CASTGASGGYEQYF | TGCGCCAGCACGGGAGCTAGCGGGGGGTACGAGCAGTACTTC
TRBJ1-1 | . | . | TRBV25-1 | CASSELEGNTEAFF | TGTGCCAGCAGTGAATTGGAGGGGAACACTGAAGCTTTCTTT
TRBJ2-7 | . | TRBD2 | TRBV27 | CASSPQGLAPYEQYF | TGTGCCAGCAGTCCGCAAGGACTAGCGCCCTACGAGCAGTACTTC
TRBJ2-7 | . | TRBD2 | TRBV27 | CASSSLAGGAYEQYF | TGTGCCAGCAGTTCCTTAGCGGGAGGGGCCTACGAGCAGTACTTC
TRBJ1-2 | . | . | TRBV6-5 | CASSDRDTYGYTF | TGTGCCAGCAGTGATCGGGACACCTATGGCTACACCTTC
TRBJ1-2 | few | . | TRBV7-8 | CASSSPAGQRHGYTF | TGTGCCAGCAGCTCCCCGGCGGGGCAAAGACATGGCTACACCTTC
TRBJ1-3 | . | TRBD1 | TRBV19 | CASSITGTGGNTIYF | TGTGCCAGTAGTATTACCGGGACAGGAGGAAACACCATATATTTT
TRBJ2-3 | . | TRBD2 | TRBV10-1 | CASWGYRGLAALPDTQYF | TGCGCCAGCTGGGGATACCGGGGACTAGCGGCCCTCCCAGATACGCAGTATTTT
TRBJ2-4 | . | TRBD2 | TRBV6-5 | CASRLTSESIQYF | TGTGCCAGCAGATTGACTAGCGAGTCCATTCAGTACTTC
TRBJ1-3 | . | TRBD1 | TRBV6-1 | CASSEVRTGQGTNTIYF | TGTGCCAGCAGTGAAGTCCGGACAGGACAGGGGACAAACACCATATATTTT
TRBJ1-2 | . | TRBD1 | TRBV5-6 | CASSRTGVYNYGYTF | TGTGCCAGCAGCCGGACAGGGGTTTATAACTATGGCTACACCTTC
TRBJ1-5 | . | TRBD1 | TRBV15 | CATSWTGERQPQHF | TGTGCCACCAGTTGGACAGGGGAACGTCAGCCCCAGCATTTT
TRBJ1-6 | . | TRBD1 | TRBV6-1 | CASDSPGQRNSPLHF | TGTGCCAGCGATAGTCCGGGACAGAGGAATTCACCCCTCCACTTT